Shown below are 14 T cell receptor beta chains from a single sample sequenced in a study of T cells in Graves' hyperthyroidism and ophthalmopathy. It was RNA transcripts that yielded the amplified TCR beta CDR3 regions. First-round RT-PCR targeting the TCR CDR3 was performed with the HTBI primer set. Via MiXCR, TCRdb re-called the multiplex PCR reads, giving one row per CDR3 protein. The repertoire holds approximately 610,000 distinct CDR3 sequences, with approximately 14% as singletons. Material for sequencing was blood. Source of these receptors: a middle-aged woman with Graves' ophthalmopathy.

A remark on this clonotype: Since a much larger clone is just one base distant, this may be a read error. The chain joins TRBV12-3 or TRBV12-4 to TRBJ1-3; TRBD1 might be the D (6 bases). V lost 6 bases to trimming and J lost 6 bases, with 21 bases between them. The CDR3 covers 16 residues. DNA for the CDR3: TGTGCCAGCAGCCGACCGTGGCAGGGGAGAGTAAACACCATATATTTT. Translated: CASSRPWQGRVNTIYF.

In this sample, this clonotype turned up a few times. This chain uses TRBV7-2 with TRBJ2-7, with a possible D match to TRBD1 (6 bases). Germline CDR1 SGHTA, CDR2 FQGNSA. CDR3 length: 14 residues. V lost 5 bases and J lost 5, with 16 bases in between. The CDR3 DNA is TGTGCCAGCAGCCCCAGCAGGGGTAACAACGAGCAGTACTTC. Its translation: CASSPSRGNNEQYF.

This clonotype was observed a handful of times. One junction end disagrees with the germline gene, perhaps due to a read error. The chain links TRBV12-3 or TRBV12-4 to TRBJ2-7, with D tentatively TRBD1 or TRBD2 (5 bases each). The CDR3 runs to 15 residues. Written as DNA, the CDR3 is TGTGCCGGCAGTTTAGGGGACGGCCTTGGGTACGAGCAGTACTTC. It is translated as CAGSLGDGLGYEQYF.

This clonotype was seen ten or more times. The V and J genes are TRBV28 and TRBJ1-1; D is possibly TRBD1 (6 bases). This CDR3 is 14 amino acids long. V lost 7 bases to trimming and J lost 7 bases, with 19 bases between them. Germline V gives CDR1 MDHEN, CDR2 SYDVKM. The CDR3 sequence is CASTWGLVEGEAFF. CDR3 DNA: TGTGCCAGCACCTGGGGGCTGGTCGAGGGTGAAGCTTTCTTT.

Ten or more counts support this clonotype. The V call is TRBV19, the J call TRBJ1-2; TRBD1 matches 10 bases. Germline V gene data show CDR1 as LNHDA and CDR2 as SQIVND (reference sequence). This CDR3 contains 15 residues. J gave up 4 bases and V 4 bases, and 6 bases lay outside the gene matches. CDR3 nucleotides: TGTGCCAGTAGTACTAGCCGGACAGGGGGCTATGGCTACACCTTC. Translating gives CASSTSRTGGYGYTF.

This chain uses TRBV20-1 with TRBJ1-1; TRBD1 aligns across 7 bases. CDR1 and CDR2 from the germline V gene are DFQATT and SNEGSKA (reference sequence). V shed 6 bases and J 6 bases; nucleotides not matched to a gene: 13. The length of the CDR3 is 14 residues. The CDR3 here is CSAGVGQVAPEAFF. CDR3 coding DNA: TGCAGTGCCGGGGTCGGACAGGTTGCCCCTGAAGCTTTCTTT.

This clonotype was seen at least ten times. The CDR3 sequence: CASSQSGAGVEAFF. The CDR3 bases are TGTGCCAGCAGTCAATCAGGGGCGGGAGTTGAAGCTTTCTTT. The rearrangement links TRBV12-3 or TRBV12-4 to TRBJ1-1, with a tentative D call TRBD1 (6 bases). The CDR3 loop spans 14 amino acids. V was shortened by 5 bases and J by 7 bases, with 17 bases between the two germline ends.

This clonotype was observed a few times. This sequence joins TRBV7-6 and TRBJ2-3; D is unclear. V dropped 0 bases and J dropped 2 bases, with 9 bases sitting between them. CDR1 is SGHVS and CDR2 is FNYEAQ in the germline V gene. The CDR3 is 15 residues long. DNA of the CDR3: TGTGCCAGCAGCTTAGCCCCGGGCTACACAGATACGCAGTATTTT. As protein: CASSLAPGYTDTQYF.

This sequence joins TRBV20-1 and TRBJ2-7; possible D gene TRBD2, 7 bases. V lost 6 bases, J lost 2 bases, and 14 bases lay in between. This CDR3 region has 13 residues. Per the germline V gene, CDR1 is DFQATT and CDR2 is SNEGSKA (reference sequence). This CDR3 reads CSAEGGAAYEQYF. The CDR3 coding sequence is TGCAGTGCCGAGGGGGGGGCGGCCTACGAGCAGTACTTC.

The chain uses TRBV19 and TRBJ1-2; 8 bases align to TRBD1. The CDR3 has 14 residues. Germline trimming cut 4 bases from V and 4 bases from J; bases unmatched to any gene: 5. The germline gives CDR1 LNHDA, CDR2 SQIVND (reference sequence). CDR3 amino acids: CASSTGQGGYGYTF. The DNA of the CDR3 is TGTGCCAGTAGTACCGGACAGGGAGGCTATGGCTACACCTTC.

The CDR3 bases are TGTGCCAGCAGCTTAGTTGGGGGGGCAGGAGAGACCCAGTACTTC. Residues: CASSLVGGAGETQYF. The chain couples TRBV7-2 to TRBJ2-5; possibly TRBD2 for D (7 bases). Between the trimmed V and J ends, which lost 1 base and 4 bases, there was a span of 13 bases. The CDR3 loop spans 15 amino acids. CDR1 is SGHTA, CDR2 FQGNSA, per germline.

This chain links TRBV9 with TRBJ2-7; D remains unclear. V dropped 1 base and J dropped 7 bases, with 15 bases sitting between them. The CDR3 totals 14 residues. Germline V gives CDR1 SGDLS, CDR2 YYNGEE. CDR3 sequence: CASSVYSLDREQYF. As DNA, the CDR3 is TGTGCCAGCAGCGTATATTCCCTAGATAGGGAGCAGTACTTC. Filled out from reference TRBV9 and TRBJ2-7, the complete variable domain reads DSGVTQTPKHLITATGQRVTLRCSPRSGDLSVYWYQQSLDQGLQFLIQYYNGEERAKGNILERFSAQQFPDLHSELNLSSLELGDSALYFCASSVYSLDREQYFGPGTRLTVT.

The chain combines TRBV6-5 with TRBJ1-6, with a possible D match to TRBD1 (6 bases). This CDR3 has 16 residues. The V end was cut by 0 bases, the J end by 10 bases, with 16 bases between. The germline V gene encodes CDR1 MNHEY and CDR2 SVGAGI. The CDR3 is CASSYSGRGVGSPLHF. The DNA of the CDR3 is TGTGCCAGCAGTTACTCAGGCAGGGGTGTAGGGTCACCCCTCCACTTT.

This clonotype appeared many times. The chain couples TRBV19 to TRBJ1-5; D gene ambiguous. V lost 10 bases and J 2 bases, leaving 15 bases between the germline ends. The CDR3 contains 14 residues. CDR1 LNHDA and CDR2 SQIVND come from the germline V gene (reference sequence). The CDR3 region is CATGPLSGNQPQHF. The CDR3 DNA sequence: TGTGCCACCGGGCCCCTATCCGGCAATCAGCCCCAGCATTTT.